This is a list of T cell receptor beta chains from one sample in a study of T-cell reconstitution after alpha-beta-depleted transplantation in children. Each CDR3 protein gets one entry after TCRdb re-called the PCR reads with MiXCR. The sample has 450,000 to 600,000 distinct CDR3 sequences, around 17% seen once; the top ten hold 3% to 4%. The specimen was PBMCs from the stem cell graft donor, collected from the stem cell graft. All receptors derive from a human donor who donated a stem cell graft to a child with acute lymphoblastic leukemia. Each CDR3 is given with its conserved first and last residue. The D gene is left open where the match is weak. Only some rows state a clone size, as once, few, many or a class for expanded clones.

D | J | size | V | DNA | CDR3
TRBD2 | TRBJ2-3 | . | TRBV2 | TGTACCAGCAGTCCCTGGCCCGCGCTAGCGGGGTCCACAGATACGCAGTATTTT | CTSSPWPALAGSTDTQYF
. | TRBJ2-4 | many | TRBV12-1 | TGTGCCAGCAGCCCCTGCTCTGACAGATCGTCACTAGCCAAAAACATTCAGTACTTC | CASSPCSDRSSLAKNIQYF
. | TRBJ1-3 | few | TRBV10-3 | TGTGCCATCAGTGAGCTAGCGGCCCGCTCTGGAAACACCATATATTTT | CAISELAARSGNTIYF
TRBD1 | TRBJ2-1 | few | TRBV7-2 | TGTGCCAGCAGCTTAGCGCCGGGACAGGGGTACAATGAGCAGTTCTTC | CASSLAPGQGYNEQFF
. | TRBJ1-1 | . | TRBV18 | TGTGCCAGCTCATCACGGGCCCGCCTAGGTATGAACACTGAAGCTTTCTTT | CASSSRARLGMNTEAFF
. | TRBJ2-1 | . | TRBV24-1 | TGTGCCACCAGTGACAACGACAATGAGCAGTTCTTC | CATSDNDNEQFF
. | TRBJ1-1 | . | TRBV11-2 | TGTGCCAGCAGCGTAGAAGGGAGGATGAACACTGAAGCTTTCTTT | CASSVEGRMNTEAFF
. | TRBJ2-2 | . | TRBV13 | TGTGCCAGCAGCTTATTTTACGGGAACACCGGGGAGCTGTTTTTT | CASSLFYGNTGELFF
TRBD1 | TRBJ2-2 | . | TRBV7-9 | TGTGCCAGCAGCACCCGGACAGGGCGCGCCGGGGAGCTGTTTTTT | CASSTRTGRAGELFF
. | TRBJ1-2 | few | TRBV15 | TGTGCCACCAGCAGAGACTGGTCAGGGGAGAGTGAGGGAACACGGGGCTACACCTTC | CATSRDWSGESEGTRGYTF
. | TRBJ2-7 | . | TRBV4-2 | TGTGCCAGCAGCCAAGGGGGCGGGGTTCATCTGGGGGAGCAGTACTTC | CASSQGGGVHLGEQYF
. | TRBJ1-2 | few | TRBV12-3/TRBV12-4 | TGTGCCAGCAGTTTAAGTGAAGGGGGACTCTATGGCTACACCTTC | CASSLSEGGLYGYTF
. | TRBJ2-7 | . | TRBV19 | TGTGCCAGTAGTATGGCAGGGATCTACGAGCAGTACTTC | CASSMAGIYEQYF
. | TRBJ1-1 | . | TRBV29-1 | TGCAGCGTTGTTCCCTTGTCAGGGCGAGGCACTGAAGCTTTCTTT | CSVVPLSGRGTEAFF
. | TRBJ2-1 | few | TRBV5-1 | TGCGCCAGCAGCTTGGGTACTCTAGGTAGTGAGCAGTTCTTC | CASSLGTLGSEQFF
. | TRBJ1-1 | few | TRBV24-1 | TGTGCCACCAGTGACGCAGGGGTCCCTGAAGCTTTCTTT | CATSDAGVPEAFF
TRBD2 | TRBJ2-2 | few | TRBV5-1 | TGCGCCAGCAGCTTGGAACTAGCGGGAGCCCGAACCGGGGAGCTGTTTTTT | CASSLELAGARTGELFF
. | TRBJ1-5 | few | TRBV7-2 | TGTGCCAGCAGCCCCGTAGACTCTCCCGAACAGCATTTT | CASSPVDSPEQHF
TRBD1 | TRBJ2-3 | few | TRBV6-5 | TGTGCCAGCAGTTACTCGAGTCTCAGGGGGCCCCTGGGGCAGTATTTT | CASSYSSLRGPLGQYF
. | TRBJ2-3 | few | TRBV12-3/TRBV12-4 | TGTGCCAGCAGTTTAAGTCGGGGTCCAAGCACAGATACGCAGTATTTT | CASSLSRGPSTDTQYF